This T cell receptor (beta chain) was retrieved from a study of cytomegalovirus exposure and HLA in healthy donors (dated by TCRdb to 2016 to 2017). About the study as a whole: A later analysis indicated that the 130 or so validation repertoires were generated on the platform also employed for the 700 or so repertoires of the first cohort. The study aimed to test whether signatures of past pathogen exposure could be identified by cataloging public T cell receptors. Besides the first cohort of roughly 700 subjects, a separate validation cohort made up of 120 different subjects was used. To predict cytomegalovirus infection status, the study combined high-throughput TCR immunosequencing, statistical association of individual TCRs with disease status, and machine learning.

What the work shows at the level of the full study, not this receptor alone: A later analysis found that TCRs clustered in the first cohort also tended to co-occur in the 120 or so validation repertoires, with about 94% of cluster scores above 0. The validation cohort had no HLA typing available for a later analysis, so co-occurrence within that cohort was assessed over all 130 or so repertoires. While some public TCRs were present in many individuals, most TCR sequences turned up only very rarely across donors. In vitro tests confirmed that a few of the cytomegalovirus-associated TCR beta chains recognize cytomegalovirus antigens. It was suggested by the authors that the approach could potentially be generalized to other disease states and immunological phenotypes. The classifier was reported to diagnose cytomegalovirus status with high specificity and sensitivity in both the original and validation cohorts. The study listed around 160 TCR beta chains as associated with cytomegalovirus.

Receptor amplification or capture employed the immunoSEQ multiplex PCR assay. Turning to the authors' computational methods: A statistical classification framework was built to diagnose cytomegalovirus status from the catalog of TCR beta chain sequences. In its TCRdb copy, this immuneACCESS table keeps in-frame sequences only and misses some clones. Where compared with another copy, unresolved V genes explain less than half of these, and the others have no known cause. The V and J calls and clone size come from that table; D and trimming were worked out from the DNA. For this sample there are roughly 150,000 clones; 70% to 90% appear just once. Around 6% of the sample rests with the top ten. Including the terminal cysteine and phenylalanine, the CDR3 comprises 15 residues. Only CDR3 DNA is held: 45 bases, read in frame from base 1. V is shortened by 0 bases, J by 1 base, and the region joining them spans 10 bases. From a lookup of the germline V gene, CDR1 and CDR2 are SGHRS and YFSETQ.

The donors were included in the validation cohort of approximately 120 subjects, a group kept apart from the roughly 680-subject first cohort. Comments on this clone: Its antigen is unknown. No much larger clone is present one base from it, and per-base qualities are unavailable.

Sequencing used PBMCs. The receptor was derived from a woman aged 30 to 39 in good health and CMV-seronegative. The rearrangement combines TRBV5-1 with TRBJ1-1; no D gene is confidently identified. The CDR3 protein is CASSLDGVPNTEAFF. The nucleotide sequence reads TGCGCCAGCAGCTTGGACGGGGTGCCGAACACTGAAGCTTTCTTT.